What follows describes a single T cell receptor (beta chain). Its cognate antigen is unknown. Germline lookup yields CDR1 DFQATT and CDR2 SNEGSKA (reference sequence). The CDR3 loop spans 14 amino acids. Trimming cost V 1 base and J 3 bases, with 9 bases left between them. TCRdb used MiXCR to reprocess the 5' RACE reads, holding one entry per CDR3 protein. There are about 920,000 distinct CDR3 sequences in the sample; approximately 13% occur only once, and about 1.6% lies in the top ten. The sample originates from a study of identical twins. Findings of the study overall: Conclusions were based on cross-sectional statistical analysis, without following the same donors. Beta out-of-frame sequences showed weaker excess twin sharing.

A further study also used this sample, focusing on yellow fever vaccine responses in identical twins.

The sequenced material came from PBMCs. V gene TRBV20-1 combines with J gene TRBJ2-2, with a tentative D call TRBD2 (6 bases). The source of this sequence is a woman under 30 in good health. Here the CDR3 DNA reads TGCAGTGCTAGAGGACTAGGGGACACCGGGGAGCTGTTTTTT. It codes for CSARGLGDTGELFF.